Listed below are T cell receptor beta chains from one sample, sequenced in a study of T-cell reconstitution after alpha-beta-depleted transplantation in children. TCRdb re-called the PCR reads with MiXCR, one entry per CDR3 protein. The sample holds about 360,000 distinct CDR3 sequences, about an eighth seen once. The source material was PBMCs, sampled from the stem cell graft. All receptors derive from a human donor who donated a stem cell graft to a child with Fanconi anemia. The CDR3 runs from the conserved cysteine through the conserved F or W. The order of the fields is clone size, V gene, D gene, J gene, CDR3 DNA, CDR3 protein. The D gene is left open where the match is weak. The size entry is marked missing in some rows and otherwise reads once, few, many or a size class.

size: many; V: TRBV5-1; D: -; J: TRBJ2-2; DNA: TGCGCCAGCAGCTTGGAGATAGCCCCGAACACCGGGGAGCTGTTTTTT; CDR3: CASSLEIAPNTGELFF
size: many; V: TRBV29-1; D: -; J: TRBJ1-3; DNA: TGCAGCGTATGGCTGGGAAACACCATATATTTT; CDR3: CSVWLGNTIYF
size: -; V: TRBV5-6; D: -; J: TRBJ2-3; DNA: TGTGCCAGCAGCTTGCCTCCTGGGTCAGTTGATACGCAGTATTTT; CDR3: CASSLPPGSVDTQYF
size: many; V: TRBV28; D: -; J: TRBJ2-2; DNA: TGTGCCAGCGGCGGACAGCCAACCGGTACCGGGGAGCTGTTTTTT; CDR3: CASGGQPTGTGELFF
size: -; V: TRBV29-1; D: -; J: TRBJ2-3; DNA: TGCAGCGTTGATTCGGGCACAGATACGCAGTATTTT; CDR3: CSVDSGTDTQYF
size: few; V: TRBV6-2/TRBV6-3; D: -; J: TRBJ2-2; DNA: TGTGCCAGCAGTTACGAACACACCGGGGAGCTGTTTTTT; CDR3: CASSYEHTGELFF
size: many; V: TRBV6-2/TRBV6-3; D: TRBD2; J: TRBJ2-1; DNA: TGTGCCACACGGGAGGCAGGCCGGGGCAATGAGCAGTTCTTC; CDR3: CATREAGRGNEQFF
size: -; V: TRBV5-1; D: TRBD1; J: TRBJ1-2; DNA: TGCGCCAGCAGCTTAGATGGACAGGTGACGGACTATGGCTACACCTTC; CDR3: CASSLDGQVTDYGYTF
size: -; V: TRBV7-2; D: -; J: TRBJ2-5; DNA: TGTGCCAGCAGCTTAGGTGTTTGGGGGGAAGAGACCCAGTACTTC; CDR3: CASSLGVWGEETQYF
size: many; V: TRBV7-2; D: -; J: TRBJ2-6; DNA: TGTGCCAGCATCGGGGCCAACGTCCTGACTTTC; CDR3: CASIGANVLTF
size: -; V: TRBV4-3; D: -; J: TRBJ2-3; DNA: TGCGCCAGCAGCCAATCGGGCCTTAGCACAGATACGCAGTATTTT; CDR3: CASSQSGLSTDTQYF
size: many; V: TRBV12-3/TRBV12-4; D: TRBD2; J: TRBJ2-7; DNA: TGTGCCAGCAGTATGACTAGCGGGGGGGCTGGCGAGCAGTACTTC; CDR3: CASSMTSGGAGEQYF
size: medium-sized; V: TRBV10-3; D: -; J: TRBJ2-1; DNA: TGTGCCATCAGTGTAGATGGTATATCGGGCAATGAGCAGTTCTTC; CDR3: CAISVDGISGNEQFF
size: few; V: TRBV13; D: -; J: TRBJ2-1; DNA: TGTGCCAGCAGCCCAATAAGTGCGGGGAACTACAATGAGCAGTTCTTC; CDR3: CASSPISAGNYNEQFF
size: many; V: TRBV5-1; D: -; J: TRBJ1-1; DNA: TGCGCCAGCAGCTTCGGGGCCTCCACCGCTGAAGCTTTCTTT; CDR3: CASSFGASTAEAFF
size: -; V: TRBV5-1; D: -; J: TRBJ1-2; DNA: TGCGCCAGCAGCTTGGGGACGCCGGGGGGCTACACCTTC; CDR3: CASSLGTPGGYTF
size: -; V: TRBV20-1; D: -; J: TRBJ1-1; DNA: TGCAGTGCGGGGCCCCCGGGACCGGTGAACACTGAAGCTTTCTTT; CDR3: CSAGPPGPVNTEAFF
size: many; V: TRBV15; D: -; J: TRBJ2-7; DNA: TGTGCCACCAGCTCGCTAGAACTTGGTACCACAGGCCACGACGAGCAGTACTTC; CDR3: CATSSLELGTTGHDEQYF
size: -; V: TRBV5-5; D: -; J: TRBJ2-7; DNA: TGTGCCAGCAGCTTAAGTTGGGCAGCCTACGAGCAGTACTTC; CDR3: CASSLSWAAYEQYF
size: many; V: TRBV9; D: -; J: TRBJ2-1; DNA: TGTGCCAGCAGCGAGGATGGGTTAGATGAGCAGTTCTTC; CDR3: CASSEDGLDEQFF
size: once; V: TRBV20-1; D: -; J: TRBJ2-4; DNA: TGCAGTGCTAGGGTAGCCCTAGCCAAAAACATTCAGTACTTC; CDR3: CSARVALAKNIQYF
size: few; V: TRBV7-6; D: -; J: TRBJ2-2; DNA: TGTGCCAGCAGCGGCAAGGGGGGACTTAACACCGGGGAGCTGTTTTTT; CDR3: CASSGKGGLNTGELFF
size: -; V: TRBV12-3/TRBV12-4; D: -; J: TRBJ1-2; DNA: TGTGCCAGCAGCTTTGCCGGGCCTACCTATGGCTACACCTTC; CDR3: CASSFAGPTYGYTF
size: many; V: TRBV6-2/TRBV6-3; D: TRBD1; J: TRBJ2-5; DNA: TGTGCCAGCAGTTACGGGACAGGGTTTAAGACCCAGTACTTC; CDR3: CASSYGTGFKTQYF
size: many; V: TRBV10-3; D: -; J: TRBJ2-2; DNA: TGTGCCATCAGCCCGACAGAATACACCGGGGAGCTGTTTTTT; CDR3: CAISPTEYTGELFF
size: -; V: TRBV20-1; D: TRBD2; J: TRBJ2-1; DNA: TGCAGTGCTAGAGACCCAGGAGGGCTAGCGGGGGGAAGGTCCTACAATGAGCAGTTCTTC; CDR3: CSARDPGGLAGGRSYNEQFF
size: -; V: TRBV20-1; D: -; J: TRBJ1-2; DNA: TGCAGTGCTTCGACGCGGGGGGGTTATAGCTATGGCTACACCTTC; CDR3: CSASTRGGYSYGYTF
size: few; V: TRBV3-1; D: -; J: TRBJ2-2; DNA: TGTGCCAGCAGCCATAGACAGGGAGGGACCACCGGGGAGCTGTTTTTT; CDR3: CASSHRQGGTTGELFF
size: few; V: TRBV10-2; D: -; J: TRBJ1-1; DNA: TGCGCCAGCAGGAAATCAGCTGAAGCTTTCTTT; CDR3: CASRKSAEAFF
size: -; V: TRBV27; D: TRBD2; J: TRBJ2-1; DNA: TGTGCCAGCAGCCCCTTTACTAGCGGGAGCAATGAGCAGTTCTTC; CDR3: CASSPFTSGSNEQFF
size: few; V: TRBV5-1; D: TRBD2; J: TRBJ2-1; DNA: TGCGCCAGCAGCATGGGACTAGCGGACTACAATGAGCAGTTCTTC; CDR3: CASSMGLADYNEQFF
size: -; V: TRBV9; D: -; J: TRBJ2-2; DNA: TGTGCCAGCAGCGTAGTGTCGGGCAGCCTGAACACCGGGGAGCTGTTTTTT; CDR3: CASSVVSGSLNTGELFF
size: -; V: TRBV25-1; D: -; J: TRBJ1-2; DNA: TGTGCCAGCAGTGACACCTACTATGGCTACACCTTC; CDR3: CASSDTYYGYTF
size: -; V: TRBV10-3; D: TRBD1; J: TRBJ2-7; DNA: TGTGCCATCAGCAAGGGGGGACAGGCGATCTACGAGCAGTACTTC; CDR3: CAISKGGQAIYEQYF
size: many; V: TRBV5-1; D: -; J: TRBJ1-3; DNA: TGCGCCAGCAGCTTGGAGGCAGGTCCTTCTTCTGGAAACACCATATATTTT; CDR3: CASSLEAGPSSGNTIYF
size: -; V: TRBV7-9; D: -; J: TRBJ2-5; DNA: TGTGCCAGCAGTGCCGTGACCGGGATAGAAACCCAGTACTTC; CDR3: CASSAVTGIETQYF
size: -; V: TRBV6-5; D: -; J: TRBJ1-2; DNA: TGTGCCAGCAGTTCACCAGATATACGGGGGAGCTATGGCTACACCTTC; CDR3: CASSSPDIRGSYGYTF
size: many; V: TRBV7-8; D: -; J: TRBJ1-2; DNA: TGTGCCAGCAGCTCCACGGACCTTCGTCCCAATGGCTACACCTTC; CDR3: CASSSTDLRPNGYTF
size: few; V: TRBV5-5; D: -; J: TRBJ2-4; DNA: TGTGCCAGCAGCCCGGCGATCTCCCGGATGGTCAAAAACATTCAGTACTTC; CDR3: CASSPAISRMVKNIQYF
size: -; V: TRBV10-3; D: -; J: TRBJ1-4; DNA: TGTGCCATCAGTGAGTCGACGGGTAATGAAAAACTGTTTTTT; CDR3: CAISESTGNEKLFF
size: -; V: TRBV4-1; D: -; J: TRBJ1-1; DNA: TGCGCCAGCAGCCAAGAAAAACGACATAACACTGAAGCTTTCTTT; CDR3: CASSQEKRHNTEAFF
size: many; V: TRBV3-1; D: -; J: TRBJ1-1; DNA: TGTGCCAGCAGTCGCAGGGGAGAAGCTTTCTTT; CDR3: CASSRRGEAFF
size: few; V: TRBV6-2/TRBV6-3; D: TRBD2; J: TRBJ2-1; DNA: TGTGCCAGCATCCGAAGTCTAGCGGACCCCTACAATGAGCAGTTCTTC; CDR3: CASIRSLADPYNEQFF
size: -; V: TRBV28; D: -; J: TRBJ1-2; DNA: TGTGCCATGGGCCTGGGGCTCCGCAACTATGGCTACACCTTC; CDR3: CAMGLGLRNYGYTF
size: many; V: TRBV5-1; D: -; J: TRBJ2-2; DNA: TGCGCCAGCAGCACGATACAGGGAGGAGGGACCGGGGAGCTGTTTTTT; CDR3: CASSTIQGGGTGELFF
size: -; V: TRBV3-1; D: TRBD1; J: TRBJ1-2; DNA: TGTGCCAGCAGCCACCACAGGGGAAAGGACTATGGCTACACCTTC; CDR3: CASSHHRGKDYGYTF
size: many; V: TRBV27; D: -; J: TRBJ2-7; DNA: TGTGCCAGCAGTTTACTACGGACCCCGGGGGACGAGCAGTACTTC; CDR3: CASSLLRTPGDEQYF
size: few; V: TRBV7-6; D: TRBD1; J: TRBJ1-1; DNA: TGTGCCAGCAGCCGAATCCAGGGGGGGGCTGAAGCTTTCTTT; CDR3: CASSRIQGGAEAFF
size: once; V: TRBV18; D: TRBD1; J: TRBJ1-1; DNA: TGTGCCAGCATGACAGGGGGGAACACTGAAGCTTTCTTT; CDR3: CASMTGGNTEAFF
size: few; V: TRBV29-1; D: -; J: TRBJ1-2; DNA: TGCAGCGTTGAAGAAATTGGGGGGGACACCTTC; CDR3: CSVEEIGGDTF
size: many; V: TRBV6-1; D: -; J: TRBJ2-1; DNA: TGTGCCAGCAGTGAAGGGATCTTCGGGACGGATGAGCAGTTCTTC; CDR3: CASSEGIFGTDEQFF
size: few; V: TRBV29-1; D: -; J: TRBJ1-2; DNA: TGCAGCGTTGTCGCAGGGGATGGCTACACCTTC; CDR3: CSVVAGDGYTF
size: -; V: TRBV7-2; D: -; J: TRBJ2-5; DNA: TGTGCCAGCAGCTTCGGGGCAGGGAAAGAGACCCAGTACTTC; CDR3: CASSFGAGKETQYF
size: few; V: TRBV27; D: -; J: TRBJ2-5; DNA: TGTGCCAGCAGTCCCCTCAACACAGGGAAGACCCAGTACTTC; CDR3: CASSPLNTGKTQYF
size: many; V: TRBV5-1; D: TRBD1; J: TRBJ1-6; DNA: TGCGCCACTAAGACAGGGGACGAATCACCCCTCCACTTT; CDR3: CATKTGDESPLHF